The clone carrying this T cell receptor beta chain has only one observation. These data belong to a study of blood T cell repertoires in COVID-19. Looking at the study overall: From T cells, B-cell-depleted T cells, or PBMCs came the material, which was cDNA or gDNA.

CDR3 size: 13 residues. Germline lookup yields CDR1 LNHDA and CDR2 SQIVND (reference sequence). V lost 4 bases to trimming and J lost 5 bases, with 11 bases between them. Profiled with immunoSEQ multiplex PCR; TCRdb holds only in-frame clones, not every one. The table records some 200,000 clones, over 60% of them present only once. The sequence was collected from a woman in her 70s with acute or convalescent COVID-19. Sequencing was carried out using peripheral blood. The genes are TRBV19 and TRBJ2-5; possible D gene TRBD1, 6 bases. The CDR3 loop reads CASSSDRWETQYF. CDR3 bases: TGTGCCAGTAGTAGTGACAGGTGGGAGACCCAGTACTTC.